Here is one T cell receptor beta chain with its context. PCR used 60 Vbeta primers and 13 Jbeta primers. Profiled with immunoSEQ multiplex PCR; TCRdb holds only in-frame clones, not every one. Among 150,000 to 200,000 clones listed, approximately 70% were seen once. These data belong to a study of cytomegalovirus exposure and HLA in healthy donors. The specimen sequenced was PBMCs. The source of this sequence is a human donor in good health.

The CDR3 spells CASRGQVPDTQYF. As DNA, the CDR3 is TGTGCCAGCAGGGGACAGGTTCCAGATACGCAGTATTTT. The chain carries TRBV28 and TRBJ2-3, with 8 bases fitting TRBD1. V shed 6 bases, J shed 4 bases, and the junction held 3 bases outside the gene matches. Germline assignment: CDR1 MDHEN and CDR2 SYDVKM. This CDR3 region has 13 residues.